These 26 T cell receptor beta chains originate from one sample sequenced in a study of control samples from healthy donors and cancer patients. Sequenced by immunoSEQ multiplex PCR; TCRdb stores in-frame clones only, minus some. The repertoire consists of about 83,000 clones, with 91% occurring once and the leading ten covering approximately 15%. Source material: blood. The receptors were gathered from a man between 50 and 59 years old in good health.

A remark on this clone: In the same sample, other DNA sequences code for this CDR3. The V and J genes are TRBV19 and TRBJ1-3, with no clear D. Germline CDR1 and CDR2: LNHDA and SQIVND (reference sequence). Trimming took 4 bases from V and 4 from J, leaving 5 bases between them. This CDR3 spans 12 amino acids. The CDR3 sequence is CASSTSGNTIYF. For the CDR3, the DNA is TGTGCCAGTAGTACTTCCGGAAACACCATATATTTT.

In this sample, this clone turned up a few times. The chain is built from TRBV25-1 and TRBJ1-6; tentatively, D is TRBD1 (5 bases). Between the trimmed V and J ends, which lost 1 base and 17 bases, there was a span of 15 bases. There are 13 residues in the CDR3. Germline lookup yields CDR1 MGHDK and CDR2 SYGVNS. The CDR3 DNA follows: TGTGCCAGCAGTGAATCAGGGCGAGGAGAGGTCCACTTT. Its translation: CASSESGRGEVHF.

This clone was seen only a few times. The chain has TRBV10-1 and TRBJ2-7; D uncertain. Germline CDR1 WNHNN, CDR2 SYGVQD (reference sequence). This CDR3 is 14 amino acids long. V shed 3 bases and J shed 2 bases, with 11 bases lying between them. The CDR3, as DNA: TGCGCCAGCAGTGAAGGTGGCAGAACCTACGAGCAGTACTTC. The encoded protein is CASSEGGRTYEQYF.

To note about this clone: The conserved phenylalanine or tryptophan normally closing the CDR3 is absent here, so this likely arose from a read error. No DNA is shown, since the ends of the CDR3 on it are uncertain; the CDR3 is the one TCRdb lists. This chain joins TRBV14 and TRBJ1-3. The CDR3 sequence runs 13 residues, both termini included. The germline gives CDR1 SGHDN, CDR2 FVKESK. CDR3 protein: CASSPQRIGPTEV.

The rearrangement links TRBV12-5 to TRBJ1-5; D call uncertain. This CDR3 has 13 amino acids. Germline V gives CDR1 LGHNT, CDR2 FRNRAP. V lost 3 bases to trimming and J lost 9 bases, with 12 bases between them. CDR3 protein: CASGFGVGGPQHF. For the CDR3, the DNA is TGTGCTAGTGGTTTTGGGGTCGGCGGGCCCCAGCATTTT.

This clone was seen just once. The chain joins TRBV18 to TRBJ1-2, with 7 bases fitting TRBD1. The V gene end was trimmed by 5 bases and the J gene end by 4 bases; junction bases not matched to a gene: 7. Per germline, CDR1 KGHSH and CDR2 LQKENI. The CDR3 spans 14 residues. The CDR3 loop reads CASSADRVIYGYTF. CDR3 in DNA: TGTGCCAGCTCAGCAGACAGGGTTATCTATGGCTACACCTTC. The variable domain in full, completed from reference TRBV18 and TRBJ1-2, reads NAGVMQNPRHLVRRRGQEARLRCSPMKGHSHVYWYRQLPEEGLKFMVYLQKENIIDESGMPKERFSAEFPKEGPSILRIQQVVRGDSAAYFCASSADRVIYGYTFGSGTRLTVV.

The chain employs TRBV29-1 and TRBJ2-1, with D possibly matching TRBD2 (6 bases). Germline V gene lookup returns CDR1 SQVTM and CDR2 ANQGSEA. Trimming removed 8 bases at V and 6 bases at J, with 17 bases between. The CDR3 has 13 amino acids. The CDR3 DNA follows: TGCAGCACCGGCCCGGGACTTTTCAATGAGCAGTTCTTC. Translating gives CSTGPGLFNEQFF.

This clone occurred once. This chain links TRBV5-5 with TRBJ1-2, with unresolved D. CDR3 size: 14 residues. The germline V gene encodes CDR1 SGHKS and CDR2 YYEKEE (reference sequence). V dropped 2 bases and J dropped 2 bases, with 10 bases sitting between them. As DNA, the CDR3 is TGTGCCAGCAGCTTCCCTGATGCCAACTATGGCTACACCTTC. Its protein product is CASSFPDANYGYTF.

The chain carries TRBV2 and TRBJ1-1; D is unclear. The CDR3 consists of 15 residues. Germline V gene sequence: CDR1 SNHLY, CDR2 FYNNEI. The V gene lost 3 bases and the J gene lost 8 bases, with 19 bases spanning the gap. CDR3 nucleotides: TGTGCCAGCAGTGACGTAGTCTGGGCAGCCGGGGAAGCTTTCTTT. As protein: CASSDVVWAAGEAFF. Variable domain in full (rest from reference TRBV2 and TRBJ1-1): EPEVTQTPSHQVTQMGQEVILRCVPISNHLYFYWYRQILGQKVEFLVSFYNNEISEKSEIFDDQFSVERPDGSNFTLKIRSTKLEDSAMYFCASSDVVWAAGEAFFGQGTRLTVV.

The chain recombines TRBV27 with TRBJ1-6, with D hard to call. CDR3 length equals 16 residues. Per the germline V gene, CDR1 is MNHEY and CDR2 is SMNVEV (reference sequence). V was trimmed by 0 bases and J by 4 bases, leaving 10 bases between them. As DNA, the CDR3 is TGTGCCAGCAGTTTATCCATTGACACATATAATTCACCCCTCCACTTT. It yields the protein CASSLSIDTYNSPLHF.

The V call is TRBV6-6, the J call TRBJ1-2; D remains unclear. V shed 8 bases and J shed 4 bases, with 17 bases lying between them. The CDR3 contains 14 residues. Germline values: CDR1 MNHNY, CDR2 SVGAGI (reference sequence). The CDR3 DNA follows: TGTGCCAGCCTCATGGACCCGGTTGGCTATGGCTACACCTTC. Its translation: CASLMDPVGYGYTF.

CDR3 sequence (DNA): TGTGCCAGCACCCCGGGACAGGGAAATTCACCCCTCCACTTT. Translating it yields CASTPGQGNSPLHF. V is TRBV5-6 and J is TRBJ1-6, with TRBD1 matching over 9 bases. Germline V gives CDR1 SGHDT, CDR2 YYEEEE. J lost 7 bases, V lost 6 bases, and 5 bases had no gene match. The CDR3 consists of 14 residues.

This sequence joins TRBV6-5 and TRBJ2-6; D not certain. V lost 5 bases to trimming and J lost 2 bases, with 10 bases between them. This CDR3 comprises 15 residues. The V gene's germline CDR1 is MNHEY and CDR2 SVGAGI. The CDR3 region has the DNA TGTGCCAGCAGTATAGGACCGGCTGGGGCCAACGTCCTGACTTTC. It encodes CASSIGPAGANVLTF.

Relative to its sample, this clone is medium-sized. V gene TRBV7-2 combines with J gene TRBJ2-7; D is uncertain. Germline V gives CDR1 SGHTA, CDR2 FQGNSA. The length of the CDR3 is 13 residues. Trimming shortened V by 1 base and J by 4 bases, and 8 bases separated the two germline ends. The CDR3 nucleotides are TGTGCCAGCAGCTTAGTCCGATATTACGAGCAGTACTTC. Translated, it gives CASSLVRYYEQYF.

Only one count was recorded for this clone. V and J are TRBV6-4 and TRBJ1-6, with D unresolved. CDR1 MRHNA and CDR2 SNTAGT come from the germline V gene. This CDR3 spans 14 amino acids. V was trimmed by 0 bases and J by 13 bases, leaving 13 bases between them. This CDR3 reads CASSDSIGFLPLHF. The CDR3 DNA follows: TGTGCCAGCAGTGACTCAATCGGATTTTTGCCCCTCCACTTT.

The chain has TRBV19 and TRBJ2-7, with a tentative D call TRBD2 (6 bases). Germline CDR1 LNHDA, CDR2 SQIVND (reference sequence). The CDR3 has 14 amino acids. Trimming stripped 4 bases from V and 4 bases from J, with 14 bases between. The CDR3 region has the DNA TGTGCCAGTAGTACGGACTCCGGACTATACGAGCAGTACTTC. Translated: CASSTDSGLYEQYF.

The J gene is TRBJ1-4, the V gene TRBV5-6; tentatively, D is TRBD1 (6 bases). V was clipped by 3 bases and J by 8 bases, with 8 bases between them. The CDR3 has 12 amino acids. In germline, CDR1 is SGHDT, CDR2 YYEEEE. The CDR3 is CASSWGGEKLFF. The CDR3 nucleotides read TGTGCCAGCAGCTGGGGGGGCGAAAAACTGTTTTTT.

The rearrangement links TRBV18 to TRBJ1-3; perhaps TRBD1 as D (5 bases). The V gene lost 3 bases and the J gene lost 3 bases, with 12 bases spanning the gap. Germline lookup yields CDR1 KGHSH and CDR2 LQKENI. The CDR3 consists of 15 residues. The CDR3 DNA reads TGTGCCAGCTCACCTGTTCGTCAGGGTGGAAACACCATATATTTT. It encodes CASSPVRQGGNTIYF.

Here the CDR3 reads CASSLADWRGGNEQFF. The CDR3 nucleotides are TGTGCCAGCAGCTTAGCAGATTGGCGGGGGGGCAATGAGCAGTTCTTC. The gene calls are TRBV7-8 and TRBJ2-1; 9 nucleotides align to TRBD2. Germline V lookup: CDR1 SGHVS, CDR2 FQNEAQ. J gave up 6 bases and V 0 bases, and 6 bases lay outside the gene matches. The CDR3 runs 16 residues.

In nucleotides, the CDR3 is TGTGCCAGCAGCTTGGGGGCGGGGGCCAACGTCCTGACTTTC. Its translation is CASSLGAGANVLTF. The genes are TRBV7-9 and TRBJ2-6, with a tentative D call TRBD1 (6 bases). This CDR3 has 14 residues. Between the trimmed V and J ends, which lost 3 bases and 4 bases, there was a span of 7 bases. Germline assignment: CDR1 SEHNR and CDR2 FQNEAQ (reference sequence). The full variable domain, in which reference TRBV7-9 and TRBJ2-6 provide the parts outside the CDR3, is DTGVSQNPRHKITKRGQNVTFRCDPISEHNRLYWYRQTLGQGPEFLTYFQNEAQLEKSRLLSDRFSAERPKGSFSTLEIQRTEQGDSAMYLCASSLGAGANVLTFGAGSRLTVL.

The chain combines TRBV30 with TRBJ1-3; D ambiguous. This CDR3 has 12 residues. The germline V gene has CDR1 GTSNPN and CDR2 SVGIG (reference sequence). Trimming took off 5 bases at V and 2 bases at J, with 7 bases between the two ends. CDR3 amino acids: CAWWTAGNTIYF. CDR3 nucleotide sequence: TGTGCCTGGTGGACGGCTGGAAACACCATATATTTT.

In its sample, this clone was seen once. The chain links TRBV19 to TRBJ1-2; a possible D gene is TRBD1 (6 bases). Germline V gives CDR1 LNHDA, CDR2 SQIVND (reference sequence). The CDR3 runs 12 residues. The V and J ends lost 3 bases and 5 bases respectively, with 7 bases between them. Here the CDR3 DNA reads TGTGCCAGTAGTATTGGACAGTATGGCTACACCTTC. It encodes CASSIGQYGYTF.

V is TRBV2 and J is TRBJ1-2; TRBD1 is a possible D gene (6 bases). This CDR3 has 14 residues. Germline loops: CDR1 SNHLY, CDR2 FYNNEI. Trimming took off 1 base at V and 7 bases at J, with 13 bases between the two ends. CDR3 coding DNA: TGTGCCAGCAGTGAAGGGGCAGGGGAGGGTGGCTACACCTTC. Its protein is CASSEGAGEGGYTF.

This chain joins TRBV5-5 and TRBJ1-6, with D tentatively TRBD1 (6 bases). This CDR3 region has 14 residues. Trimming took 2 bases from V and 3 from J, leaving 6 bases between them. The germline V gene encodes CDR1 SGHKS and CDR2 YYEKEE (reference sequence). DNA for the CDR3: TGTGCCAGCAGCTTAGGGGGCTATAATTCACCCCTCCACTTT. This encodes CASSLGGYNSPLHF.

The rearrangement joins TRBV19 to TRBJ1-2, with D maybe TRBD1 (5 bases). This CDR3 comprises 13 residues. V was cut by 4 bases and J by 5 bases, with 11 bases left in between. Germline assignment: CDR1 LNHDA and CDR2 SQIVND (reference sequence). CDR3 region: CASSTGTVYGYTF. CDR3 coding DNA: TGTGCCAGTAGTACTGGGACGGTGTATGGCTACACCTTC.

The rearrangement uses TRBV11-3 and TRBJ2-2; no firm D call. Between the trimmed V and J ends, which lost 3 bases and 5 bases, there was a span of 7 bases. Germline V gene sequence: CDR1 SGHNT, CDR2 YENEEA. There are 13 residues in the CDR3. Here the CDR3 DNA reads TGTGCCAGCAGCTTGGTTAGGACCGGGGAGCTGTTTTTT. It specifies CASSLVRTGELFF. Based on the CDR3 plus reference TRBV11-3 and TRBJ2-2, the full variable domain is EAGVVQSPRYKIIEKKQPVAFWCNPISGHNTLYWYLQNLGQGPELLIRYENEEAVDDSQLPKDRFSAERLKGVDSTLKIQPAELGDSAVYLCASSLVRTGELFFGEGSRLTVL.